This paragraph reports one T cell receptor beta chain. The source of the sample is a study of shared clonotypes between healthy human individuals. Genomic DNA per cell subset filled all wells of several immunoSEQ plates. Libraries were prepared by immunoSEQ multiplex PCR; TCRdb keeps only in-frame clonotypes and omits some of them. The sample comprises around 88,000 clones, 60% to 75% of which are singletons, and roughly 49% rests with the top ten. The CDR3 is 14 amino acids. Germline lookup yields CDR1 SGHVT and CDR2 SQSDAQ. V lost 5 bases to trimming and J lost 9 bases, with 17 bases between them. Sequencing was performed on memory CD8+ T cells sorted from blood. Specified subset: CD45RO+ cells pooled with CCR7-negative TemRA cells. The chain couples TRBV7-4 to TRBJ2-1; TRBD2 might be the D (5 bases). The sequence derives from a man aged 30 to 39 in good health. As DNA, the CDR3 is TGTGCCAGCAGCCCTGTGTCCGGGAAGGGTGAGCAGTTCTTC. This gives the protein CASSPVSGKGEQFF.